These 23 T cell receptor beta chains originate from one sample sequenced in a study of blood T cells in healthy people across ages. The authors ran a second PCR of about 7 to 11 cycles using a sample-barcoded 5' primer and a J-beta primer mix. TCRdb re-derived calls from the 5' RACE reads in MiXCR, one entry per CDR3 protein. The sample holds 1.5 million to 2 million distinct CDR3 sequences; more than 35% are singletons and the top ten take under 30%. The sequencing input was blood. The receptors shown here come from a human donor in good health.

The chain combines TRBV7-2 with TRBJ2-7; 7 bases match TRBD2. Unmatched junction bases numbered 8, after V lost 5 bases and J lost 1 base. From germline, CDR1 is SGHTA and CDR2 FQGNSA. There are 15 residues in the CDR3. Here the CDR3 reads CASSTRAGLSYEQYF. In DNA, the CDR3 is TGTGCCAGCAGCACCCGAGCGGGGTTATCCTACGAGCAGTACTTC.

Only a few counts were recorded for this clonotype. The rearrangement links TRBV28 to TRBJ2-7; D is possibly TRBD2 (5 bases). CDR1 is MDHEN, CDR2 SYDVKM, per germline. This CDR3 comprises 12 residues. Trimming took off 5 bases at V and 6 bases at J, with 11 bases between the two ends. This chain's CDR3 is CASSTPGFEQYF. CDR3 coding DNA: TGTGCCAGCAGTACCCCGGGGTTCGAGCAGTACTTC.

V gene TRBV28 combines with J gene TRBJ2-7, with D possibly matching TRBD1 (6 bases). The CDR3 contains 13 residues. CDR1 and CDR2 (germline): MDHEN, SYDVKM. The V gene lost 6 bases and the J gene lost 4 bases, with 13 bases spanning the gap. The CDR3 DNA reads as TGTGCCAGCAGCATTCCTCAGGGGTACGAGCAGTACTTC. Its translation: CASSIPQGYEQYF.

The chain has TRBV20-1 and TRBJ2-2; TRBD2 matches 14 bases. Per germline, CDR1 DFQATT and CDR2 SNEGSKA (reference sequence). The CDR3 is 16 residues long. V was pared by 5 bases and J by 5 bases, with 7 bases of the junction left unmatched. The CDR3 loop reads CSAHGLAGGGTGELFF. CDR3 DNA sequence: TGCAGTGCTCATGGACTAGCGGGGGGAGGTACCGGGGAGCTGTTTTTT.

The chain joins TRBV20-1 to TRBJ2-4; D is unresolved. This CDR3 has 19 residues. The V gene's germline CDR1 is DFQATT and CDR2 SNEGSKA (reference sequence). The V end lost 1 base, the J end lost 0 bases, and 22 bases lay between the germline ends. CDR3 sequence reads: CSARAHGSLTGLAKNIQYF. DNA of the CDR3: TGCAGTGCTAGAGCTCACGGGTCCTTGACGGGTTTAGCCAAAAACATTCAGTACTTC.

This clonotype was seen once. This chain links TRBV7-9 with TRBJ2-7; 7 bases are a match to TRBD2. The CDR3 is 11 residues long. V trimming: 5 bases; J trimming: 12 bases; junction bases outside the gene matches: 7. Per germline, CDR1 SEHNR and CDR2 FQNEAQ (reference sequence). The CDR3 DNA reads TGTGCCAGCAGCCGCGGACTAGATATGTACTTC. This codes for CASSRGLDMYF.

This chain connects TRBV3-1 to TRBJ2-3; 8 nucleotides line up with TRBD2. CDR3 length equals 15 residues. From germline, CDR1 is LGHDT and CDR2 YNNKEL (reference sequence). V gave up 4 bases and J gave up 4 bases; unmatched junction bases: 7. As DNA, the CDR3 is TGTGCCAGCAGCCTTGGCGGGAGGATGGCAGATACGCAGTATTTT. Protein: CASSLGGRMADTQYF.

The V gene is TRBV4-3, the J gene TRBJ1-1; D gene uncertain. Germline-derived CDR1 and CDR2 are LGHNA and YSLEER. The V and J ends lost 0 bases and 3 bases respectively, with 8 bases between them. This CDR3 spans 14 amino acids. CDR3 protein: CASSQDWADTEAFF. CDR3 DNA: TGCGCCAGCAGCCAAGACTGGGCGGACACTGAAGCTTTCTTT.

J is TRBJ2-7 and V is TRBV5-6; D may match TRBD1 or TRBD2 (5 bases each). The CDR3 consists of 15 residues. Germline V gives CDR1 SGHDT, CDR2 YYEEEE. V was pared by 2 bases and J by 3 bases, with 15 bases between. CDR3 DNA sequence: TGTGCCAGCAGCTTTCAGCGGCAGGGCGGCTACGAGCAGTACTTC. It yields the protein CASSFQRQGGYEQYF. Full variable domain (rest looked up from reference TRBV5-6 and TRBJ2-7): DAGVTQSPTHLIKTRGQQVTLRCSPKSGHDTVSWYQQALGQGPQFIFQYYEEEERQRGNFPDRFSGHQFPNYSSELNVNALLLGDSALYLCASSFQRQGGYEQYFGPGTRLTVT.

On this clonotype: A much larger clone is a single base away; this may be a read error. This chain links TRBV12-3 or TRBV12-4 with TRBJ1-5; D is undetermined. The CDR3 contains 13 residues. V dropped 6 bases and J dropped 0 bases, with 6 bases sitting between them. CDR3 in amino acids: CASRFGSNQPQHF. The CDR3 region has the DNA TGTGCCAGCAGGTTCGGTAGCAATCAGCCCCAGCATTTT.

The chain combines TRBV20-1 with TRBJ2-7, with D possibly being TRBD1 (5 bases). The CDR3 totals 13 residues. Germline V gene data show CDR1 as DFQATT and CDR2 as SNEGSKA (reference sequence). V was pared by 2 bases and J by 2 bases, with 10 bases between. The DNA of the CDR3 is TGCAGTGCTAGAACCAGGGCAGCCTACGAGCAGTACTTC. Translated: CSARTRAAYEQYF.

The chain combines TRBV12-3 or TRBV12-4 with TRBJ1-6; TRBD1 matches 9 bases. This CDR3 spans 16 amino acids. The V segment lost 4 bases and the J segment 6 bases; nucleotides outside the gene matches: 7. The DNA for the CDR3 is TGTGCCAGCAGTTCAAGTACAGGGGGCTTTAATTCACCCCTCCACTTT. Translating it yields CASSSSTGGFNSPLHF.

This clonotype was seen once. The chain carries TRBV10-3 and TRBJ2-4, with a tentative D call TRBD2 (5 bases). Germline assignment: CDR1 ENHRY and CDR2 SYGVKD. The CDR3 length is 16 residues. The V gene lost 3 bases and the J gene lost 13 bases, with 25 bases spanning the gap. The CDR3 nucleotides read TGTGCCATCAGTGAATTACGGTCTAGCTCCTACAATGAGCAGTACTTC. The encoded protein is CAISELRSSSYNEQYF.

The J gene is TRBJ2-3, the V gene TRBV6-6; 7 bases are a match to TRBD2. Germline V gives CDR1 MNHNY, CDR2 SVGAGI (reference sequence). With 2 bases clipped from V and 3 bases from J, the junction kept 2 bases outside the gene matches. CDR3 length equals 14 residues. The CDR3 bases are TGTGCCAGCAGTTACGTCGGGAGGACAGATACGCAGTATTTT. Protein sequence: CASSYVGRTDTQYF.

V usage is TRBV27 and J usage is TRBJ2-6; no firm D call. Trimming stripped 6 bases from V and 0 bases from J, with 9 bases between. The germline V gene encodes CDR1 MNHEY and CDR2 SMNVEV (reference sequence). This CDR3 has 15 amino acids. The CDR3 nucleotides are TGTGCCAGCAGGGATCTCGGCTCTGGGGCCAACGTCCTGACTTTC. This encodes CASRDLGSGANVLTF.

This clonotype came up a few times. J is TRBJ1-4 and V is TRBV29-1; 9 bases are shared with TRBD1. The germline V gene has CDR1 SQVTM and CDR2 ANQGSEA. The CDR3 contains 13 residues. V shed 4 bases and J 7 bases; nucleotides not matched to a gene: 4. This CDR3 reads CSVGRDRVEKLFF. In nucleotides, the CDR3 is TGCAGCGTTGGCCGGGACAGGGTTGAAAAACTGTTTTTT.

This clonotype was recorded a few times. The gene calls are TRBV10-3 and TRBJ2-1, with 7 nucleotides matching TRBD1. Trimming cost V 7 bases and J 2 bases; bases outside gene matches: 8. Germline V gene lookup returns CDR1 ENHRY and CDR2 SYGVKD. The CDR3 sequence is 15 residues long. In DNA form, the CDR3 reads TGTGCCATCAACACCCCCGGGACAGCCTACAATGAGCAGTTCTTC. It is translated as CAINTPGTAYNEQFF.

The CDR3 sequence is CASSQDLAGAVGELFF. The DNA for the CDR3 is TGCGCCAGCAGCCAAGATTTGGCAGGGGCTGTCGGGGAGCTGTTTTTT. The chain has TRBV4-1 and TRBJ2-2; TRBD1 is a possible D gene (6 bases). The length of the CDR3 is 16 residues. The germline V gene has CDR1 MGHRA and CDR2 YSYEKL. V was shortened by 0 bases and J by 7 bases, with 15 bases between the two germline ends.

A remark on this clonotype: Its ends do not fully match the called genes, so a read error is possible. The chain is built from TRBV7-9 and TRBJ2-1, with 8 bases fitting TRBD2. CDR3 length: 15 residues. In germline, CDR1 is SEHNR, CDR2 FQNEAQ (reference sequence). CDR3 residues: CACSFYGTRFREQFF. The CDR3 bases are TGTGCCTGCAGCTTTTACGGGACTAGATTCCGCGAGCAGTTCTTC.

This chain connects TRBV20-1 to TRBJ2-7; 7 bases match TRBD1. Germline values: CDR1 DFQATT, CDR2 SNEGSKA (reference sequence). The CDR3 is 12 residues long. V lost 3 bases to trimming and J lost 5 bases; unmatched junction nucleotides: 4. In DNA, the CDR3 is TGCAGTGCTAGCGGACAGGTCGACGAGCAGTACTTC. Translating gives CSASGQVDEQYF.

The chain employs TRBV27 and TRBJ2-1, with TRBD1 as a possible D gene (5 bases). Germline CDR1 is MNHEY and CDR2 is SMNVEV (reference sequence). V dropped 7 bases and J dropped 10 bases, with 11 bases sitting between them. This CDR3 has 11 residues. The CDR3 bases are TGTGCCAGCAACCAGGGCGACGAGCAGTTCTTC. This translates into CASNQGDEQFF.

This rearrangement joins TRBV6-1 to TRBJ1-2; D not resolved. V was shortened by 4 bases and J by 3 bases, with 9 bases between the two germline ends. Looked up from germline, CDR1 is MNHNS and CDR2 is SASEGT. The CDR3 runs to 13 residues. Written as DNA, the CDR3 is TGTGCCAGCAGTGCCTCATGGTACTATGGCTACACCTTC. Translating it yields CASSASWYYGYTF.

The rearrangement joins TRBV4-3 to TRBJ1-2; no clear D. The CDR3 spans 16 residues. Germline CDR1 reads LGHNA; CDR2 reads YSLEER. The germline V and J ends were trimmed by 0 bases and 8 bases, with 19 bases remaining between them. CDR3 protein: CASSQDGGTVGYGYTF. DNA of the CDR3: TGCGCCAGCAGCCAAGATGGCGGTACGGTCGGCTACGGCTACACCTTC.